This paragraph reports one T cell receptor (beta chain). This specimen belongs to a study of blood T cell repertoires in COVID-19. For the study at large: Specimens from acute and convalescent COVID-19 originated in the United States, Italy and Spain.

CDR1 is SGHRS and CDR2 is YFSETQ in the germline V gene. V gave up 2 bases and J gave up 8 bases, with 13 bases separating them. The CDR3 spans 13 residues. Assay used: immunoSEQ multiplex PCR; TCRdb lists only in-frame clones, some missing. The profile shows 250,000 to 300,000 clones, 91% of them singletons. This sequence joins TRBV5-1 and TRBJ1-1, with D possibly TRBD1 on 5 matching bases. The sequence came from a woman between 25 and 40 years old with COVID-19, enrolled during active disease. Sequencing was carried out using peripheral blood. In nucleotides, the CDR3 is TGCGCCAGCAGCTTCGGTGGTCAGGGCGAAGCTTTCTTT. This codes for CASSFGGQGEAFF.